The rows below give T cell receptor beta chains drawn from one sample of a study of blood T cell repertoires in COVID-19. Produced via immunoSEQ multiplex PCR; TCRdb's table is partial and in-frame only. The profile covers fewer than 200,000 clones, with around 80% appearing a single time and roughly 7% taken by the ten largest. Material for sequencing was peripheral blood. These receptor sequences come from a human donor in a cohort sampled during active COVID-19. The CDR3 runs from the conserved cysteine through the conserved F or W. The D gene is left open where the match is weak. The size field is filled for only some rows; it gives once, few, many or a size class.

>TRBD2|TRBJ2-1|TRBV19|once
CASSDLGGSSHNEQFF
TGTGCCAGTAGCGATCTCGGGGGGTCCTCTCACAATGAGCAGTTCTTC
>.|TRBJ2-7|TRBV20-1|.
CSAPQGREQYF
TGCAGTGCCCCACAGGGCCGCGAGCAGTACTTC
>.|TRBJ1-2|TRBV10-3|.
CAISESGGSSNYGYTF
TGTGCCATCAGTGAGTCCGGTGGGAGCTCTAACTATGGCTACACCTTC
>.|TRBJ1-2|TRBV12-5|.
CASGSLSKRGYTF
TGTGCTAGTGGTTCCCTGTCCAAGAGGGGCTACACCTTC
>.|TRBJ2-2|TRBV5-4|.
CASSLAGTNTGELFF
TGTGCCAGCAGCTTGGCAGGCACGAACACCGGGGAGCTGTTTTTT
>.|TRBJ1-1|TRBV5-1|.
CASSLIQLHPNTEAFF
TGCGCCAGCAGCTTGATCCAACTTCACCCGAACACTGAAGCTTTCTTT
>TRBD1|TRBJ2-7|TRBV5-1|.
CASSPYTGVPTSYEQYF
TGCGCCAGCAGCCCATACACAGGGGTCCCAACTTCCTACGAGCAGTACTTC
>.|TRBJ2-7|TRBV15|.
CATSRDKSSYEQYF
TGTGCCACCAGCAGGGACAAGAGCTCCTACGAGCAGTACTTC
>TRBD1|TRBJ2-2|TRBV19|.
CASSSDRGRTGELFF
TGTGCCAGTAGTTCTGACAGGGGACGCACCGGGGAGCTGTTTTTT
>.|TRBJ1-5|TRBV6-5|.
CASSSNRDLSNQPQHF
TGTGCCAGCAGTTCCAACAGGGACCTTAGCAATCAGCCCCAGCATTTT
>.|TRBJ1-5|TRBV27|.
CASRPTDTSNQPQHF
TGTGCCAGCAGACCCACCGACACTAGCAATCAGCCCCAGCATTTT
>TRBD1|TRBJ1-4|TRBV4-2|.
CASSQQDREREKLFF
TGTGCCAGCAGCCAACAGGACAGGGAGAGGGAAAAACTGTTTTTT
>TRBD2|TRBJ2-7|TRBV2|.
CASSDKREGEQYF
TGTGCCAGCAGTGATAAAAGGGAGGGCGAGCAGTACTTC